These 27 T cell receptor beta chains share one sample of origin, sequenced in a study of spatial heterogeneity in lung cancer. Study-wide findings and caveats: Within tumors, counts of expanded alpha and beta TCRs tracked tumor mutation counts.

Specified time point: sample taken at primary tumor resection. TCRdb reanalysed the 5' RACE reads using MiXCR and keeps one entry per CDR3 protein. The data hold 3,100 or so distinct CDR3 sequences, with 4% to 5.5% observed a single time. These receptors' targets are unknown. Specimen: lung tumor tissue, collected at surgery. Source of these receptors: a female donor with early-stage non-small cell lung cancer.

This clonotype was detected many times. A clone one base away is much larger, so this may be a read error. The rearrangement links TRBV3-1 to TRBJ2-7, with TRBD1 matching 7 bases. Germline trimming cut 3 bases from V and 5 bases from J; bases unmatched to any gene: 4. This CDR3 is built from 13 residues. CDR1 is LGHDT and CDR2 is YNNKEL in the germline V gene (reference sequence). The DNA for the CDR3 is TGTGCCAGCAGCCAGGGGACAGTCGACGAGCAGTACTTC. Translation: CASSQGTVDEQYF.

This clonotype was counted ten times or more. The V and J genes are TRBV20-1 and TRBJ2-1; no reliable D call. The germline CDR1 and CDR2 sequences are DFQATT and SNEGSKA (reference sequence). This CDR3 is built from 13 residues. Between the trimmed V and J ends, which lost 3 bases and 3 bases, there was a span of 9 bases. Written as DNA, the CDR3 is TGCAGTGCTAGGGTCACAGACTACAATGAGCAGTTCTTC. Protein sequence: CSARVTDYNEQFF.

This clonotype is labeled medium-sized. The genes are TRBV7-8 and TRBJ1-2; possible D gene TRBD1, 6 bases. In germline, CDR1 is SGHVS, CDR2 FQNEAQ. The ends were cut back, 2 bases at V and 4 bases at J, with 8 bases in the middle. The CDR3 is 13 amino acids. The CDR3 bases are TGTGCCAGCAGCTTAACCAGGGGCTATGGCTACACCTTC. This sequence encodes CASSLTRGYGYTF.

This clonotype counts as medium-sized. The chain links TRBV7-3 to TRBJ2-3; D gene unclear. CDR1 is SGHTA and CDR2 is FQGTGA in the germline V gene. The CDR3 contains 13 residues. Trimming left V 3 bases short and J 4 bases short, with 8 bases between. CDR3 in amino acids: CASSFQFADTQYF. CDR3 DNA sequence: TGTGCCAGCAGCTTTCAGTTCGCAGATACGCAGTATTTT.

By sample share, this clonotype is medium-sized. Here the CDR3 DNA reads TGTGCCAGCAGTGTAAGGCCGGGCAAAAACTATGGCTACACCTTC. Translating it yields CASSVRPGKNYGYTF. The chain carries TRBV28 and TRBJ1-2; D is unclear. Germline CDR1 reads MDHEN; CDR2 reads SYDVKM. This CDR3 is built from 15 residues. V was pared by 5 bases and J by 2 bases, with 15 bases between.

This clonotype is termed medium-sized. V gene TRBV4-3 combines with J gene TRBJ1-4; D is uncertain. V was clipped by 5 bases and J by 8 bases, with 15 bases between them. The CDR3 sequence is 14 residues long. Germline values: CDR1 LGHNA, CDR2 YSLEER. The CDR3 region has the DNA TGCGCCAGCAGCACTGACGCTGTGGGAGAAAAACTGTTTTTT. Its protein is CASSTDAVGEKLFF.

This clonotype is labeled medium-sized. V usage is TRBV12-3 or TRBV12-4 and J usage is TRBJ1-4; D perhaps matches TRBD1 (5 bases). The CDR3 spans 14 residues. Trimming removed 1 base from V and 7 bases from J, with 10 bases in between. CDR3 sequence: CASSLEGPTEKLFF. The CDR3 nucleotides read TGTGCCAGCAGTTTAGAGGGGCCTACTGAAAAACTGTTTTTT.

This clonotype was recorded at least ten times. This chain uses TRBV6-5 with TRBJ2-5; 7 bases are a match to TRBD2. V gave up 6 bases and J gave up 1 base; unmatched junction bases: 2. Per the germline V gene, CDR1 is MNHEY and CDR2 is SVGAGI. The CDR3 sequence is 13 residues long. CDR3 bases: TGTGCCAGCAGAGGGACTACCCAAGAGACCCAGTACTTC. Translating gives CASRGTTQETQYF.

Sample share makes this clonotype medium-sized. The chain carries TRBV5-6 and TRBJ1-6; the match to TRBD1 covers 9 bases. V was clipped by 4 bases and J by 9 bases; unmatched bases: 11. The CDR3 contains 16 residues. Looked up from germline, CDR1 is SGHDT and CDR2 is YYEEEE. CDR3 in amino acids: CASSRTGVSRGSPLHF. The CDR3 nucleotides read TGTGCCAGCAGCCGGACAGGGGTCTCTCGGGGTTCACCCCTCCACTTT.

This clonotype has at least ten counts. The rearrangement uses TRBV3-1 and TRBJ2-7; D is possibly TRBD1 (5 bases). V lost 1 base and J 5 bases, leaving 12 bases between the germline ends. Per the germline V gene, CDR1 is LGHDT and CDR2 is YNNKEL (reference sequence). CDR3 size: 14 residues. DNA for the CDR3: TGTGCCAGCAGCCAAGCACGACAGCCTAACGAGCAGTACTTC. Its translation: CASSQARQPNEQYF.

This clonotype is medium-sized within its sample. V and J are TRBV4-3 and TRBJ2-7, with TRBD2 matching 11 bases. The CDR3 is 17 amino acids. With 1 base clipped from V and 0 bases from J, the junction kept 5 bases outside the gene matches. Germline lookup yields CDR1 LGHNA and CDR2 YSLEER. CDR3 loop: CASSQGTGTSGSYEQYF. The CDR3 coding sequence is TGCGCCAGCAGCCAAGGGACCGGGACTAGCGGCTCCTACGAGCAGTACTTC.

This clonotype appeared many times. Given a much more abundant clone one base away, this may be a read error. The chain is built from TRBV6-5 and TRBJ2-7; 7 nucleotides match TRBD1. J was trimmed by 5 bases and V by 3 bases; bases with no gene match: 7. The CDR3 loop spans 14 amino acids. Germline V gene data show CDR1 as MNHEY and CDR2 as SVGAGI. CDR3 residues: CASSYGGQPDEQYF. The CDR3 DNA sequence: TGTGCCAGCAGTTATGGGGGACAGCCTGACGAGCAGTACTTC.

Sample share makes this clonotype medium-sized. The rearrangement links TRBV12-2 to TRBJ2-6; the table's D call, TRBD1, has no DNA check behind it. TRBV12-2 is designated a pseudogene. The CDR3 is made up of 18 amino acids. In nucleotides, the CDR3 is TGTGCAAGTCGCTTAGGTCCTGGGAGAGGGCCTGGGGCCAACGTCCTGACTTTC. This codes for CASRLGPGRGPGANVLTF.

This clonotype is termed medium-sized (0.01 to 0.1%). The chain uses TRBV18 and TRBJ1-1; D perhaps matches TRBD1 (6 bases). The CDR3 covers 13 residues. Trimming took 3 bases from V and 2 from J, leaving 7 bases between them. CDR1 and CDR2 from the germline V gene are KGHSH and LQKENI. The CDR3 region has the DNA TGTGCCAGCTCACCGGGACAAAACACTGAAGCTTTCTTT. Its protein is CASSPGQNTEAFF.

In its sample, this clonotype is medium-sized. The CDR3 DNA follows: TGTGCCAGCAGCTTAACGACAGGGAGTGGCACTGAAGCTTTCTTT. It encodes CASSLTTGSGTEAFF. The V gene is TRBV7-8, the J gene TRBJ1-1; 7 nucleotides match TRBD1. V was clipped by 2 bases and J by 4 bases; unmatched bases: 7. CDR1 is SGHVS and CDR2 is FQNEAQ in the germline V gene. The length of the CDR3 is 15 residues. The full variable domain, completed using reference TRBV7-8 and TRBJ1-1, is GAGVSQSPRYKVAKRGQDVALRCDPISGHVSLFWYQQALGQGPEFLTYFQNEAQLDKSGLPSDRFFAERPEGSVSTLKIQRTQQEDSAVYLCASSLTTGSGTEAFFGQGTRLTVV.

Many counts were recorded for this clonotype. The chain combines TRBV20-1 with TRBJ2-1; D remains unclear. Trimming removed 6 bases from V and 4 bases from J, with 16 bases in between. Germline CDR1 is DFQATT and CDR2 is SNEGSKA (reference sequence). The CDR3 loop spans 14 amino acids. The CDR3 here is CSAHYMGIYNEQFF. The CDR3, as DNA: TGCAGTGCCCATTATATGGGTATATACAATGAGCAGTTCTTC.

This clonotype ranks as medium-sized. The chain combines TRBV7-2 with TRBJ1-2, with TRBD1 matching 9 bases. The CDR3 has 15 residues. The germline V gene has CDR1 SGHTA and CDR2 FQGNSA. Trimming took 5 bases from V and 3 from J; bases not matched to a gene: 7. CDR3 sequence reads: CASSAPGQGHYGYTF. The CDR3 region has the DNA TGTGCCAGCAGCGCACCGGGACAGGGCCACTATGGCTACACCTTC.

Sample share makes this clonotype medium-sized. For the CDR3, the DNA is TGTGCCTGGGGCACAGGGGGGGGGAATCAGCCCCAGCATTTT. This translates into CAWGTGGGNQPQHF. V and J are TRBV30 and TRBJ1-5; 8 bases map to TRBD1. The V gene end was trimmed by 5 bases and the J gene end by 4 bases; junction bases not matched to a gene: 7. Germline V gene data show CDR1 as GTSNPN and CDR2 as SVGIG (reference sequence). The CDR3 loop spans 14 amino acids. Together with reference TRBV30 and TRBJ1-5, the CDR3 gives the full variable domain: SQTIHQWPATLVQPVGSPLSLECTVEGTSNPNLYWYRQAAGRGLQLLFYSVGIGQISSEVPQNLSASRPQDRQFILSSKKLLLSDSGFYLCAWGTGGGNQPQHFGDGTRLSIL.

This clonotype is labeled medium-sized. The rearrangement links TRBV12-3 or TRBV12-4 to TRBJ1-5; tentative D call: TRBD1 (5 bases). This CDR3 spans 14 amino acids. V was shortened by 6 bases and J by 2 bases, with 11 bases between the two germline ends. CDR3 region: CASRLGVGNQPQHF. The CDR3, as DNA: TGTGCCAGCAGGCTGGGGGTCGGCAATCAGCCCCAGCATTTT.

This clonotype is labeled medium-sized. The chain joins TRBV20-1 to TRBJ1-5, with a possible D match to TRBD1 (5 bases). The CDR3 runs to 16 residues. CDR1 is DFQATT, CDR2 SNEGSKA, per germline (reference sequence). Trimming removed 0 bases from V and 0 bases from J, with 12 bases in between. The CDR3 DNA follows: TGCAGTGCTAGAGATAGGGGCACTTATAGCAATCAGCCCCAGCATTTT. Amino acid sequence: CSARDRGTYSNQPQHF.

This clonotype rates as medium-sized (0.01 to 0.1%). The chain carries TRBV27 and TRBJ1-1; D gene unclear. This CDR3 contains 15 residues. Trimming removed 8 bases at V and 0 bases at J, with 16 bases between. Germline assignment: CDR1 MNHEY and CDR2 SMNVEV (reference sequence). CDR3: CASPERLVMNTEAFF. The CDR3 DNA follows: TGTGCCAGCCCTGAACGACTGGTCATGAACACTGAAGCTTTCTTT.

As concerns this clonotype: A read error may explain this, as a much larger clone is one base away. The J gene is TRBJ2-7, the V gene TRBV6-5; possibly TRBD1 for D (7 bases). The germline V gene has CDR1 MNHEY and CDR2 SVGAGI. The CDR3 extends over 16 amino acids. The CDR3 sequence: CASSRIRGRDSDEQYF. CDR3 nucleotide sequence: TGTGCCAGCAGCCGCATAAGGGGGCGGGACTCCGACGAGCAGTACTTC.

By sample share, this clonotype is medium-sized (0.01 to 0.1%). The chain carries TRBV7-2 and TRBJ2-5, with D unresolved. Trimming left V 5 bases short and J 2 bases short, with 9 bases between. Per the germline V gene, CDR1 is SGHTA and CDR2 is FQGNSA. This CDR3 comprises 13 residues. This CDR3 reads CASSPSLQETQYF. In DNA form, the CDR3 reads TGTGCCAGCAGCCCCAGTTTACAAGAGACCCAGTACTTC.

In this sample, this clonotype is medium-sized. The chain employs TRBV5-1 and TRBJ1-4; 8 positions agree with TRBD1. CDR1 SGHRS and CDR2 YFSETQ come from the germline V gene. J gave up 4 bases and V 7 bases, and 3 bases lay outside the gene matches. The CDR3 is made up of 13 amino acids. In nucleotides, the CDR3 is TGCGCCAGCCGGACAGGGCTTAATGAAAAACTGTTTTTT. Its protein product is CASRTGLNEKLFF.

In its sample, this clonotype is medium-sized (0.01 to 0.1%). The V gene is TRBV20-1, the J gene TRBJ2-3, with unresolved D. The CDR3 runs 11 residues. The V end was cut by 4 bases, the J end by 6 bases, with 8 bases between. Germline CDR1 DFQATT, CDR2 SNEGSKA (reference sequence). The CDR3 region is CSANLADTQYF. The CDR3 coding sequence is TGCAGTGCTAATCTTGCTGATACGCAGTATTTT.

This clonotype is medium-sized by share. The chain links TRBV7-2 to TRBJ1-5; tentatively, D is TRBD1 (6 bases). Germline assignment: CDR1 SGHTA and CDR2 FQGNSA. The V and J ends lost 5 bases and 4 bases respectively, with 18 bases between them. The CDR3 has 16 amino acids. The CDR3 bases are TGTGCCAGCAGCGGGACATGGGGGGCGAGTAATCAGCCCCAGCATTTT. This codes for CASSGTWGASNQPQHF.

Judged by abundance, this clonotype is medium-sized. CDR3 nucleotides: TGCGCCAGCAGCCAAGTCCTTATGCAAGAGACCCAGTACTTC. The encoded protein is CASSQVLMQETQYF. The chain has TRBV4-1 and TRBJ2-5; D uncertain. Germline lookup yields CDR1 MGHRA and CDR2 YSYEKL. CDR3 length: 14 amino acids. The V and J ends lost 1 base and 2 bases respectively, with 8 bases between them.